These 27 T cell receptor beta chains were all obtained from the same sample, sequenced in a study of blood T cell repertoires in COVID-19. Assay: immunoSEQ multiplex PCR; the TCRdb copy retains only in-frame clones and omits some. The sample carries about 250,000 clones, about 86% recorded once. The sequenced sample was peripheral blood. These receptors came from a man older than 75 with acute or convalescent COVID-19.

DNA of the CDR3: TGTGCCAGCAGTTACTCGCTTGGAAGACAGGGAGCGCATCAGCCCCAGCATTTT. This codes for CASSYSLGRQGAHQPQHF. This sequence joins TRBV6-2 or TRBV6-3 and TRBJ1-5, with 7 bases identical to TRBD1. The CDR3 loop spans 18 amino acids. The germline CDR1 and CDR2 sequences are MNHEY and SVGEGT. J gave up 5 bases and V 0 bases, and 13 bases lay outside the gene matches.

The chain links TRBV6-4 to TRBJ2-1; 8 nucleotides line up with TRBD1. Per the germline V gene, CDR1 is MRHNA and CDR2 is SNTAGT. V dropped 5 bases and J dropped 8; count of bases not matched to a gene: 11. The CDR3 has 15 amino acids. The CDR3 loop reads CASSRDRTFGDEQFF. The CDR3 DNA sequence: TGTGCCAGCAGTCGGGACAGGACCTTCGGCGATGAGCAGTTCTTC.

This clone has just one count. This chain joins TRBV6-1 and TRBJ2-5; tentative D call: TRBD2 (7 bases). Germline CDR1 reads MNHNS; CDR2 reads SASEGT. The CDR3 length is 16 residues. Between the trimmed V and J ends, which lost 1 base and 3 bases, there was a span of 15 bases. The CDR3 reads CASSEGTRGPKETQYF. CDR3 DNA sequence: TGTGCCAGCAGTGAAGGAACGCGGGGGCCAAAAGAGACCCAGTACTTC.

The chain has TRBV11-2 and TRBJ1-2, with D unresolved. V was clipped by 5 bases and J by 4 bases, with 11 bases between them. Germline-derived CDR1 and CDR2 are SGHAT and FQNNGV. The CDR3 runs to 13 residues. CDR3 DNA: TGTGCCAGCAGCCCCCCCGCGTTCTATGGCTACACCTTC. Protein product: CASSPPAFYGYTF.

This chain connects TRBV10-1 to TRBJ2-1; the match to TRBD2 covers 12 bases. The J segment lost 9 bases and the V segment lost 4 bases, leaving 7 bases of the junction unmatched. The germline gives CDR1 WNHNN, CDR2 SYGVQD (reference sequence). The CDR3 sequence is 15 residues long. In DNA form, the CDR3 reads TGCGCCAGCAGTGGGCTAGCGGGGGGGCAGGGTGAGCAGTTCTTC. This encodes CASSGLAGGQGEQFF.

J is TRBJ2-3 and V is TRBV11-3, with a possible D match to TRBD1 (5 bases). V was trimmed by 1 base and J by 2 bases, leaving 13 bases between them. Germline CDR1 reads SGHNT; CDR2 reads YENEEA. This CDR3 comprises 16 residues. The CDR3 sequence is CASSLGDSWFTDTQYF. CDR3 DNA: TGTGCCAGCAGCTTAGGTGACAGTTGGTTCACAGATACGCAGTATTTT.

The J gene is TRBJ2-3, the V gene TRBV21-1; TRBD2 is taken as the D call from the table, unchecked against the DNA. TRBV21-1 is shown as a pseudogene. The CDR3 extends over 16 amino acids. The CDR3 DNA follows: TGTGCCAGCAGCAGACTCTCCGGGACTAGCACAGATACGCAGTATTTT. Amino acids: CASSRLSGTSTDTQYF.

This clone appeared a few times. The rearrangement joins TRBV6-1 to TRBJ1-2; 9 positions match TRBD1. Germline V gives CDR1 MNHNS, CDR2 SASEGT. J lost 7 bases, V lost 2 bases, and 8 bases had no gene match. The CDR3 covers 15 residues. The CDR3 region is CASSEKWDRETGYTF. In nucleotides, the CDR3 is TGTGCCAGCAGTGAAAAGTGGGACAGGGAGACTGGCTACACCTTC.

This clone occurred once. The genes are TRBV6-2 or TRBV6-3 and TRBJ2-7, with TRBD1 matching 9 bases. Unmatched junction bases numbered 5, after V lost 2 bases and J lost 3 bases. The CDR3 is 15 amino acids. Germline lookup yields CDR1 MNHEY and CDR2 SVGEGT. The CDR3: CASSYQQGAIYEQYF. The CDR3 DNA reads TGTGCCAGCAGTTACCAACAGGGGGCGATCTACGAGCAGTACTTC.

V is TRBV5-1 and J is TRBJ1-1, with a weak D call TRBD1 (6 bases). Germline assignment: CDR1 SGHRS and CDR2 YFSETQ. The V end lost 0 bases, the J end lost 0 bases, and 9 bases lay between the germline ends. The CDR3 runs 15 residues. CDR3 in amino acids: CASSLAGDMNTEAFF. In DNA, the CDR3 is TGCGCCAGCAGCTTGGCAGGGGACATGAACACTGAAGCTTTCTTT. The whole variable domain, filled in from reference TRBV5-1 and TRBJ1-1, reads KAGVTQTPRYLIKTRGQQVTLSCSPISGHRSVSWYQQTPGQGLQFLFEYFSETQRNKGNFPGRFSGRQFSNSRSEMNVSTLELGDSALYLCASSLAGDMNTEAFFGQGTRLTVV.

The rearrangement uses TRBV27 and TRBJ2-7, with D perhaps matching TRBD1 (6 bases). Germline values: CDR1 MNHEY, CDR2 SMNVEV (reference sequence). The CDR3 covers 16 residues. V gave up 5 bases and J gave up 1 base, with 18 bases separating them. The CDR3 DNA follows: TGTGCCAGCAGTCCCCTACAGGGTACGGGATCCTACGAGCAGTACTTC. Residues: CASSPLQGTGSYEQYF.

The chain uses TRBV6-2 or TRBV6-3 and TRBJ2-1, with 9 bases matching TRBD2. Germline lookup yields CDR1 MNHEY and CDR2 SVGEGT. The CDR3 loop spans 18 amino acids. V lost 6 bases to trimming and J lost 0 bases; unmatched junction nucleotides: 12. CDR3 sequence: CASRPLAGTTSSYNEQFF. The DNA of the CDR3 is TGTGCCAGCAGACCTCTAGCGGGGACCACAAGCTCCTACAATGAGCAGTTCTTC.

The J gene is TRBJ1-5, the V gene TRBV19; a possible D gene is TRBD1 (5 bases). The CDR3 runs 15 residues. Germline CDR1 is LNHDA and CDR2 is SQIVND (reference sequence). Between the trimmed V and J ends, which lost 4 bases and 2 bases, there was a span of 12 bases. CDR3 in amino acids: CASSTRQRGNQPQHF. CDR3 DNA sequence: TGTGCCAGTAGTACACGACAGAGAGGCAATCAGCCCCAGCATTTT. Full variable domain (missing parts from reference TRBV19 and TRBJ1-5): DGGITQSPKYLFRKEGQNVTLSCEQNLNHDAMYWYRQDPGQGLRLIYYSQIVNDFQKGDIAEGYSVSREKKESFPLTVTSAQKNPTAFYLCASSTRQRGNQPQHFGDGTRLSIL.

V and J are TRBV5-4 and TRBJ1-5; maybe TRBD1 (6 bases). Trimming left V 2 bases short and J 5 bases short, with 14 bases between. This CDR3 contains 15 residues. The germline V gene encodes CDR1 SGHNT and CDR2 YYREEE (reference sequence). The CDR3 protein is CASSLAPEGDQPQHF. The CDR3 DNA reads as TGTGCCAGCAGCTTAGCTCCCGAGGGGGATCAGCCCCAGCATTTT.

This chain joins TRBV7-6 and TRBJ2-5, with TRBD1 matching over 8 bases. The CDR3 sequence is 13 residues long. Germline V lookup: CDR1 SGHVS, CDR2 FNYEAQ. V trimming: 4 bases; J trimming: 3 bases; junction bases outside the gene matches: 1. The CDR3 DNA reads TGTGCCAGCAGCTCGACAGGGGAAGAGACCCAGTACTTC. Residues: CASSSTGEETQYF. The full variable domain, with the rest looked up from reference TRBV7-6 and TRBJ2-5, is GAGVSQSPRYKVTKRGQDVALRCDPISGHVSLYWYRQALGQGPEFLTYFNYEAQQDKSGLPNDRFSAERPEGSISTLTIQRTEQRDSAMYRCASSSTGEETQYFGPGTRLLVL.

This clone was counted a single time. This chain links TRBV10-3 with TRBJ1-1; the match to TRBD1 covers 12 bases. Germline V gene data show CDR1 as ENHRY and CDR2 as SYGVKD. Trimming cost V 2 bases and J 4 bases; bases outside gene matches: 2. CDR3 length: 15 residues. The CDR3 region is CAISEPGQGATEAFF. The CDR3 nucleotides read TGTGCCATCAGTGAGCCGGGACAGGGGGCCACTGAAGCTTTCTTT.

This sequence joins TRBV9 and TRBJ2-6; D is uncertain. The CDR3 covers 14 residues. The V end was cut by 4 bases, the J end by 2 bases, with 7 bases between. CDR1 SGDLS and CDR2 YYNGEE come from the germline V gene. The CDR3 protein is CASSLRAGANVLTF. DNA of the CDR3: TGTGCCAGCAGCTTAAGAGCTGGGGCCAACGTCCTGACTTTC.

V is TRBV19 and J is TRBJ2-7; 7 bases match TRBD2. The ends lost 4 bases at V and 3 bases at J; junction bases unmatched: 6. The CDR3 totals 14 residues. Germline CDR1 is LNHDA and CDR2 is SQIVND (reference sequence). The CDR3 loop reads CASSNTGLNYEQYF. The CDR3 nucleotides are TGTGCCAGTAGTAACACGGGACTAAACTACGAGCAGTACTTC.

This clone was counted at least ten times. The V and J genes are TRBV24-1 and TRBJ1-5; maybe TRBD1 (6 bases). CDR1 KGHDR and CDR2 SFDVKD come from the germline V gene. Trimming shortened V by 10 bases and J by 2 bases, and 14 bases separated the two germline ends. The CDR3 spans 14 residues. CDR3 coding DNA: TGTGCCACTAGTTTGGGGGCTGGCAATCAGCCCCAGCATTTT. This codes for CATSLGAGNQPQHF.

The gene calls are TRBV6-5 and TRBJ1-3, with 8 bases that match TRBD1. The V gene's germline CDR1 is MNHEY and CDR2 SVGAGI. The J segment lost 3 bases and the V segment lost 4 bases, leaving 5 bases of the junction unmatched. This CDR3 has 15 residues. The CDR3 DNA is TGTGCCAGCAGTTTCGGGACAGGATTTGGAAACACCATATATTTT. It translates to CASSFGTGFGNTIYF.

This rearrangement joins TRBV18 to TRBJ1-6; D unclear. The germline V and J ends were trimmed by 6 bases and 10 bases, with 19 bases remaining between them. The CDR3 has 15 residues. Germline V lookup: CDR1 KGHSH, CDR2 LQKENI. CDR3 loop: CASSSTAPGGSPLHF. DNA for the CDR3: TGTGCCAGCTCTAGTACAGCTCCGGGAGGATCACCCCTCCACTTT.

The rearrangement links TRBV7-9 to TRBJ2-3; TRBD2 aligns across 8 bases. The CDR3 has 14 residues. Unmatched junction bases numbered 8, after V lost 10 bases and J lost 2 bases. Germline V gene sequence: CDR1 SEHNR, CDR2 FQNEAQ (reference sequence). The CDR3 DNA reads as TGTGCCACCCGGGGGGGTTTCGACACAGATACGCAGTATTTT. Residues: CATRGGFDTDTQYF.

CDR3 sequence reads: CASSWTSVDEQFF. The DNA of the CDR3 is TGTGCCAGCAGCTGGACTAGTGTTGATGAGCAGTTCTTC. This chain joins TRBV7-9 and TRBJ2-1; the match to TRBD2 covers 7 bases. Germline loops: CDR1 SEHNR, CDR2 FQNEAQ (reference sequence). The CDR3 runs 13 residues. The V and J ends lost 4 bases and 8 bases, in that order; junction bases with no gene match: 5.

The chain recombines TRBV10-1 with TRBJ2-3; 14 bases match TRBD2. The germline V gene has CDR1 WNHNN and CDR2 SYGVQD (reference sequence). This CDR3 has 19 amino acids. The V segment lost 0 bases and the J segment 4 bases; nucleotides outside the gene matches: 9. The CDR3: CASSESLTATSGGADTQYF. In nucleotides, the CDR3 is TGCGCCAGCAGTGAGTCACTTACCGCGACTAGCGGGGGGGCAGATACGCAGTATTTT.

The chain uses TRBV12-1 and TRBJ2-3; TRBD1, the table's D call, was not compared with the DNA. TRBV12-1 is labeled a pseudogene. The CDR3 covers 17 residues. CDR3 sequence reads: CASSLSPDRDGTDTQYF. The CDR3 region has the DNA TGTGCCAGCAGCCTCAGCCCAGACAGGGACGGCACAGATACGCAGTATTTT.

The rearrangement links TRBV30 to TRBJ2-7; no clear D. This CDR3 has 14 residues. The V end was cut by 0 bases, the J end by 5 bases, with 14 bases between. CDR1 is GTSNPN, CDR2 SVGIG, per germline (reference sequence). CDR3 coding DNA: TGTGCCTGGAGTGTTGGAGACTCTAACCACGAGCAGTACTTC. This translates into CAWSVGDSNHEQYF.

The rearrangement uses TRBV29-1 and TRBJ2-3; D unclear. This CDR3 comprises 14 residues. The germline gives CDR1 SQVTM, CDR2 ANQGSEA. Trimming pared 3 bases from V and 1 base from J, leaving 11 bases between. Here the CDR3 reads CSVESRFGTDTQYF. The CDR3 DNA is TGCAGCGTTGAGTCACGGTTTGGCACAGATACGCAGTATTTT.